The TCR beta chain described here comes from a study of radiation and T cells in renal cell carcinoma. Background on the study: Nephrectomy followed 15 Gy stereotactic body radiation by 4 weeks.

The time point here: baseline pretreatment blood. Treatment: 15 Gy SBRT to primary tumor, nephrectomy 4 weeks later. Radiation-treated patients gave blood at baseline, week 2 and week 4. Comment on this clone: The target antigen is unknown.

CDR1 and CDR2 from the germline V gene are SQVTM and ANQGSEA. The CDR3 has 15 amino acids. After removal of 7 bases from V and 2 bases from J, the junction contained 9 bases not matched to a gene. Findings of the study overall: Without pretreatment biopsies, baseline tumor clonotype presence was undetermined. In blood, top tumor clones expanded by 2 weeks, shrinking by 4.

The data were produced by immunoSEQ multiplex PCR, yet TCRdb's version contains in-frame clones alone and is incomplete. This repertoire shows some 100,000 clones, 65% to 85% found once; its top ten account for roughly 7%. Specimen: blood, collected from a patient whose treatment included radiotherapy and nephrectomy. This sequence originates from a man aged 60 to 69 with renal cell carcinoma. V and J are TRBV29-1 and TRBJ2-3; 10 bases match TRBD2. The DNA of the CDR3 is TGCAGCGCCTCCGGGACTAGCGCCTACACAGATACGCAGTATTTT. It codes for CSASGTSAYTDTQYF.